Shown below are 7 T cell receptor beta chains from a single sample sequenced in a study of T cell responses to AZD1222 COVID-19 vaccine. The repertoire was sequenced with immunoSEQ multiplex PCR; TCRdb's copy has only in-frame clones and lacks some. The table shows 120,000 or so clones, with approximately 90% occurring only once. The material sequenced was peripheral blood, taken on day 0 of AZD1222 vaccination. These receptors originate from an adult in good health.

V is TRBV7-2 and J is TRBJ1-2; D is ambiguous. Germline V gene lookup returns CDR1 SGHTA and CDR2 FQGNSA. There are 15 residues in the CDR3. The V end was cut by 1 base, the J end by 2 bases, with 11 bases between. The CDR3 loop is CASSLGPEPNYGYTF. CDR3 nucleotide sequence: TGTGCCAGCAGCTTAGGTCCAGAGCCCAACTATGGCTACACCTTC.

This clone came up once. The chain links TRBV14 to TRBJ1-5; TRBD1 matches at 9 bases. The ends lost 4 bases at V and 7 bases at J; junction bases unmatched: 2. The CDR3 spans 13 residues. Germline V CDR1 and CDR2: SGHDN, FVKESK. In DNA, the CDR3 is TGTGCCAGCAGCCGACAGGGGGGCCAGCCCCAGCATTTT. Translating it yields CASSRQGGQPQHF.

The chain couples TRBV7-3 to TRBJ2-2; 8 bases fit TRBD1. The CDR3 is made up of 16 amino acids. In germline, CDR1 is SGHTA, CDR2 FQGTGA. Unmatched junction bases numbered 6, after V lost 5 bases and J lost 1 base. CDR3: CASSHRTGRNTGELFF. The CDR3 DNA reads as TGTGCCAGCAGCCACAGGACAGGGCGGAACACCGGGGAGCTGTTTTTT.

The chain joins TRBV28 to TRBJ2-7; TRBD1 matches 7 bases. Germline V gene lookup returns CDR1 MDHEN and CDR2 SYDVKM. The CDR3 runs 15 residues. After removal of 7 bases from V and 2 bases from J, the junction contained 11 bases not matched to a gene. CDR3 sequence (DNA): TGTGCCAGCACCAACCCCGGGACAGTTCCCTACGAGCAGTACTTC. Protein product: CASTNPGTVPYEQYF.

V gene TRBV28 combines with J gene TRBJ1-5; TRBD1 matches at 8 bases. Germline values: CDR1 MDHEN, CDR2 SYDVKM. The CDR3 consists of 15 residues. V shed 6 bases and J 0 bases; nucleotides not matched to a gene: 4. The CDR3 nucleotides read TGTGCCAGCAGGTCTACAGGGGGTAGCAATCAGCCCCAGCATTTT. Residues: CASRSTGGSNQPQHF. Using reference TRBV28 and TRBJ1-5 for the parts outside the CDR3, the full variable domain is DVKVTQSSRYLVKRTGEKVFLECVQDMDHENMFWYRQDPGLGLRLIYFSYDVKMKEKGDIPEGYSVSREKKERFSLILESASTNQTSMYLCASRSTGGSNQPQHFGDGTRLSIL.

This clone was seen a single time. This chain joins TRBV9 and TRBJ2-3; possibly TRBD1 for D (7 bases). The germline V gene has CDR1 SGDLS and CDR2 YYNGEE. Trimming removed 4 bases at V and 8 bases at J, with 11 bases between. The CDR3 runs to 12 residues. The CDR3 coding sequence is TGTGCCAGCAGCCCTCAGGGGGGTACGCAGTATTTT. Translated, it gives CASSPQGGTQYF.

The chain is built from TRBV10-1 and TRBJ1-1; D gene uncertain. V was shortened by 2 bases and J by 0 bases, with 4 bases between the two germline ends. This CDR3 region has 13 residues. CDR1 and CDR2 from the germline V gene are WNHNN and SYGVQD (reference sequence). The CDR3 DNA reads TGCGCCAGCAGTGAGAAACTGAACACTGAAGCTTTCTTT. Translation gives CASSEKLNTEAFF.